The present T cell receptor (beta chain) was sequenced within a study of blood T cell repertoires in COVID-19. The CDR3 has 17 amino acids. Germline CDR1 and CDR2: SQVTM and ANQGSEA. J lost 2 bases, V lost 1 base, and 12 bases had no gene match. Original processing methods: Reference gene primer amplification gave nucleated cell count estimates. Assay used: immunoSEQ multiplex PCR; TCRdb lists only in-frame clones, some missing. For V, J and clone size, that table is used; D and trimming come from the DNA. The sample includes 150,000 to 200,000 clones, 84% seen only once; the top ten take less than 9.5%. Participant reports of clinical history set cohort assignment.

The material sequenced was PBMCs or T cells enriched from blood (not recorded which). This chain connects TRBV29-1 to TRBJ2-3; TRBD2 aligns across 7 bases. The TCR originated in a man aged 40-49 years who had recovered from COVID-19. Here the CDR3 DNA reads TGCAGCGTTGAAGGCGTGTTTGGGGGGGGTCTCACAGATACGCAGTATTTT. Protein: CSVEGVFGGGLTDTQYF.